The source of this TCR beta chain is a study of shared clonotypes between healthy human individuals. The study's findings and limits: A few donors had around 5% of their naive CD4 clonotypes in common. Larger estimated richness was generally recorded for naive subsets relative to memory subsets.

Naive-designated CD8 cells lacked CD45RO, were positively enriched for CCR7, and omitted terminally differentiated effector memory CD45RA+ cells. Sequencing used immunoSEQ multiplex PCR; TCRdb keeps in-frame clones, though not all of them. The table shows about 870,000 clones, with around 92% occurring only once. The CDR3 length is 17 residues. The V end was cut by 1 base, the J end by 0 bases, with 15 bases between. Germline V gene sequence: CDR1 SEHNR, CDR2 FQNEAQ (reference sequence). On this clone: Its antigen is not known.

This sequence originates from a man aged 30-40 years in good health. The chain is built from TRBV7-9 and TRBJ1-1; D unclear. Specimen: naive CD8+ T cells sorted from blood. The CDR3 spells CASSLVPTGNLNTEAFF. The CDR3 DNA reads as TGTGCCAGCAGCTTAGTACCCACCGGCAACCTGAACACTGAAGCTTTCTTT.